This TCR beta chain was retrieved from a study of siplizumab effects on memory and regulatory T cells. Study observations and caveats: Naive T cells appeared more varied than memory cells and looked like key alloresponse contributors.

The CDR3 is made up of 13 amino acids. The germline gives CDR1 MNHNS, CDR2 SASEGT. Trimming pared 1 base from V and 9 bases from J, leaving 10 bases between. Comment on this clone: Antigen specificity is unknown.

The protocol was immunoSEQ multiplex PCR, while the TCRdb copy is restricted to in-frame clones and leaves out a portion. This table has 90,000 to 150,000 clones, just under 95% appearing once. The V gene is TRBV6-1, the J gene TRBJ1-5; D remains unclear. The sequencing input was non-Treg CD4+ T cells sorted from blood. This clonotype originated in a human donor in good health. This chain's CDR3 is CASSEEVRSPQHF. The CDR3 region has the DNA TGTGCCAGCAGTGAAGAAGTCCGATCGCCCCAGCATTTT.